This T cell receptor (beta chain) stems from a study of blood T cell repertoires in COVID-19. As for the study in general: Sources were T cells, B-cell-depleted T cells, or PBMCs; the material itself was cDNA or gDNA.

Repertoires were generated with immunoSEQ multiplex PCR, while TCRdb's copy carries only in-frame clones and drops some. This table has about 320,000 clones, 85% appearing once. The germline V gene encodes CDR1 KGHSH and CDR2 LQKENI. V was pared by 6 bases and J by 7 bases, with 8 bases of the junction left unmatched. This CDR3 is 13 amino acids long. Ages ranged from about 18 to 90 years, with residence in approximately 25 US areas. Cohorts were based on clinical histories the participants reported. This receptor was taken from a young woman who had been exposed to COVID-19. The sequenced sample was PBMCs or T cells enriched from blood (not recorded which). This sequence joins TRBV18 and TRBJ1-1; 7 nucleotides agree with TRBD1. CDR3 in DNA: TGTGCCAGCTCTAAAGGGGGCGCCGGTGAAGCTTTCTTT. It yields the protein CASSKGGAGEAFF.